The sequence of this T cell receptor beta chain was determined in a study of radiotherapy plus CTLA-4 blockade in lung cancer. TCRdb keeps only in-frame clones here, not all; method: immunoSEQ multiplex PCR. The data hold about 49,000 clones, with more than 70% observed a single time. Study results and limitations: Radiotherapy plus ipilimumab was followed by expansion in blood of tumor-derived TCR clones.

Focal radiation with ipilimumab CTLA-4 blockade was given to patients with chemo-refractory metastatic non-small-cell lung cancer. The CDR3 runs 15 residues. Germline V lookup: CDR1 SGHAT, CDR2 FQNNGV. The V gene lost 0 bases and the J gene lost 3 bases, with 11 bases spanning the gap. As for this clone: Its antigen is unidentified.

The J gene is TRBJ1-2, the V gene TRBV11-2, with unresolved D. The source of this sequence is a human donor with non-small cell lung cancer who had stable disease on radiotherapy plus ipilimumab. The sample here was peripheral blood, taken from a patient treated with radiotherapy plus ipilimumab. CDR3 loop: CASSLDLGDYYGYTF. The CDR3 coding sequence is TGTGCCAGCAGCTTAGATCTCGGGGATTACTATGGCTACACCTTC.